The following is a T cell receptor (beta chain) sequence with its context. The antigen remains unidentified. Participating donors were healthy, HIV-negative adults free of recent acute infections or vaccinations. Both subsets, CD45RA+ naive and CD45RA-negative memory, were split from the CD4+ cells. This entry belongs to a study of shared clonotypes between healthy human individuals. Overall study: Donors consisted of a couple of women and a few men between 18 and 49.

Deletions cut 2 bases from V and 6 bases from J, with 13 bases between. Germline V CDR1 and CDR2: SGHVS, FNYEAQ. The CDR3 has 15 residues. Assay used: immunoSEQ multiplex PCR; TCRdb lists only in-frame clones, some missing. Of some 1,600,000 clones listed, 95% to 99% are singletons. The study's findings and limits: Expectations were that clonotype sharing among donors would be affected by sequencing depth.

This TCR derives from a man aged 30 to 39 in good health. Source material: naive CD4+ T cells sorted from blood. Indicated subset: CD45RA+ positively selected. This chain connects TRBV7-6 to TRBJ2-2; tentatively, D is TRBD1 (5 bases). In DNA, the CDR3 is TGTGCCAGCAGCTTAATAGCAGGGTCTCCCGGGGAGCTGTTTTTT. Translating it yields CASSLIAGSPGELFF.